In its sample, the clone carrying this T cell receptor (beta chain) was seen once. The antigen remains undetermined. The data stem from a study of shared clonotypes between healthy human individuals. Regarding the study as a whole: Rarefaction showed that sequencing of sorted subsets was incomplete (despite large depth).

The deep-level immunoSEQ assay was used. Sequenced by immunoSEQ multiplex PCR; TCRdb stores in-frame clones only, minus some. This sample carries 800,000 to 950,000 clones, about 96% of them seen once, and the ten largest clones take about 0.22%. The germline CDR1 and CDR2 sequences are LGHNA and YNFKEQ. This CDR3 spans 15 amino acids. Trimming removed 1 base from V and 9 bases from J; junction bases left unmatched: 7. In the naive CD8 group, cells lacked CD45RO and were positively selected for CCR7, so terminally differentiated effector memory CD45RA+ cells were left out. The study enrolled healthy HIV-negative adults without recent acute infections or vaccinations as donors.

The sample was naive CD8+ T cells sorted from blood. The sequence came from a man aged 30 to 39 in good health. The genes are TRBV4-2 and TRBJ2-4, with 9 positions matching TRBD2. In DNA form, the CDR3 reads TGTGCCAGCAGCCAAGGGACTAGCGAGAACGCCATTCAGTACTTC. Translated, it gives CASSQGTSENAIQYF.